Presented here are 9 T cell receptor beta chains from one specimen sequenced in a study of cytomegalovirus exposure and HLA in healthy donors. The study ran its PCR with 60 Vbeta and 13 Jbeta primers. The protocol was immunoSEQ multiplex PCR, while the TCRdb copy is restricted to in-frame clones and leaves out a portion. This sample's table reports 65,000 to 95,000 clones. The specimen was PBMCs. These receptors all stem from a woman between 55 and 75 years old in good health and CMV-seronegative.

The chain carries TRBV11-2 and TRBJ2-7; 7 nucleotides align to TRBD2. Trimming cost V 6 bases and J 0 bases; bases outside gene matches: 11. Germline V lookup: CDR1 SGHAT, CDR2 FQNNGV. This CDR3 is 16 amino acids long. CDR3 residues: CASRPVGGGSSYEQYF. In DNA, the CDR3 is TGTGCCAGCAGACCAGTGGGGGGAGGGAGCTCCTACGAGCAGTACTTC. Complete variable domain (other parts from reference TRBV11-2 and TRBJ2-7): EAGVAQSPRYKIIEKRQSVAFWCNPISGHATLYWYQQILGQGPKLLIQFQNNGVVDDSQLPKDRFSAERLKGVDSTLKIQPAKLEDSAVYLCASRPVGGGSSYEQYFGPGTRLTVT.

This chain joins TRBV7-9 and TRBJ2-1, with 12 nucleotides matching TRBD1. This CDR3 region has 18 residues. V gave up 5 bases and J gave up 7 bases; unmatched junction bases: 15. CDR1 is SEHNR, CDR2 FQNEAQ, per germline (reference sequence). The CDR3 nucleotides are TGTGCCAGCAGCCGACTATCCGGGACAGGGGGCGGTGGTAATGAGCAGTTCTTC. Its protein product is CASSRLSGTGGGGNEQFF.

CDR3 DNA sequence: TGTGCCAGCAGTGAACAATTCGGCGGGAGGGCCAATGAGCAGTTCTTC. Its translation: CASSEQFGGRANEQFF. This chain joins TRBV25-1 and TRBJ2-1; 9 bases are a match to TRBD2. The CDR3 is made up of 16 amino acids. V lost 2 bases to trimming and J lost 6 bases; unmatched junction nucleotides: 8. Germline V lookup: CDR1 MGHDK, CDR2 SYGVNS. Supplemented by reference TRBV25-1 and TRBJ2-1, the full variable domain reads EADIYQTPRYLVIGTGKKITLECSQTMGHDKMYWYQQDPGMELHLIHYSYGVNSTEKGDLSSESTVSRIRTEHFPLTLESARPSHTSQYLCASSEQFGGRANEQFFGPGTRLTVL.

The chain is built from TRBV2 and TRBJ2-1, with unresolved D. Germline CDR1 SNHLY, CDR2 FYNNEI. Trimming left V 2 bases short and J 8 bases short, with 4 bases between. This CDR3 is built from 11 residues. DNA of the CDR3: TGTGCCAGCAGTGAAAACTATGAGCAGTTCTTC. This translates into CASSENYEQFF. Filled out from reference TRBV2 and TRBJ2-1, the complete variable domain reads EPEVTQTPSHQVTQMGQEVILRCVPISNHLYFYWYRQILGQKVEFLVSFYNNEISEKSEIFDDQFSVERPDGSNFTLKIRSTKLEDSAMYFCASSENYEQFFGPGTRLTVL.

The chain recombines TRBV7-9 with TRBJ2-5; D perhaps matches TRBD2 (5 bases). This CDR3 contains 14 residues. Germline V gives CDR1 SEHNR, CDR2 FQNEAQ (reference sequence). Trimming took off 2 bases at V and 4 bases at J, with 11 bases between the two ends. The CDR3 DNA is TGTGCCAGCAGCTTAATCGGACGGGGAGAGACCCAGTACTTC. Its translation is CASSLIGRGETQYF. Together with reference TRBV7-9 and TRBJ2-5, the CDR3 gives the full variable domain: DTGVSQNPRHKITKRGQNVTFRCDPISEHNRLYWYRQTLGQGPEFLTYFQNEAQLEKSRLLSDRFSAERPKGSFSTLEIQRTEQGDSAMYLCASSLIGRGETQYFGPGTRLLVL.

The J gene is TRBJ1-3, the V gene TRBV6-5; 9 nucleotides align to TRBD1. The CDR3 spans 14 residues. CDR1 is MNHEY and CDR2 is SVGAGI in the germline V gene. The trim removed 6 bases at V and 6 bases at J, leaving 6 bases unmatched. Here the CDR3 reads CASSTRQGVNTIYF. CDR3 sequence (DNA): TGTGCCAGCAGCACCCGACAGGGGGTAAACACCATATATTTT.

The rearrangement uses TRBV5-4 and TRBJ2-2; 10 bases are a match to TRBD1. CDR1 SGHNT and CDR2 YYREEE come from the germline V gene (reference sequence). CDR3 length: 16 amino acids. J lost 3 bases, V lost 5 bases, and 7 bases had no gene match. The CDR3 DNA is TGTGCCAGCAGGGGGGACAGGGGAAGGGACACCGGGGAGCTGTTTTTT. This translates into CASRGDRGRDTGELFF.

The gene calls are TRBV9 and TRBJ1-3, with a weak D call TRBD1 (6 bases). V lost 1 base to trimming and J lost 8 bases, with 16 bases between them. Germline CDR1 reads SGDLS; CDR2 reads YYNGEE. This CDR3 spans 15 amino acids. The CDR3 here is CASSVSAGAGDTIYF. DNA of the CDR3: TGTGCCAGCAGCGTATCAGCAGGGGCCGGAGACACCATATATTTT.

For the CDR3, the DNA is TGTGCCAGCTACGGTTGGGGGCACACTGAAGCTTTCTTT. The encoded protein is CASYGWGHTEAFF. The gene calls are TRBV27 and TRBJ1-1; possibly TRBD1 for D (6 bases). Trimming removed 8 bases at V and 3 bases at J, with 13 bases between. This CDR3 contains 13 residues. Germline V gene lookup returns CDR1 MNHEY and CDR2 SMNVEV (reference sequence).